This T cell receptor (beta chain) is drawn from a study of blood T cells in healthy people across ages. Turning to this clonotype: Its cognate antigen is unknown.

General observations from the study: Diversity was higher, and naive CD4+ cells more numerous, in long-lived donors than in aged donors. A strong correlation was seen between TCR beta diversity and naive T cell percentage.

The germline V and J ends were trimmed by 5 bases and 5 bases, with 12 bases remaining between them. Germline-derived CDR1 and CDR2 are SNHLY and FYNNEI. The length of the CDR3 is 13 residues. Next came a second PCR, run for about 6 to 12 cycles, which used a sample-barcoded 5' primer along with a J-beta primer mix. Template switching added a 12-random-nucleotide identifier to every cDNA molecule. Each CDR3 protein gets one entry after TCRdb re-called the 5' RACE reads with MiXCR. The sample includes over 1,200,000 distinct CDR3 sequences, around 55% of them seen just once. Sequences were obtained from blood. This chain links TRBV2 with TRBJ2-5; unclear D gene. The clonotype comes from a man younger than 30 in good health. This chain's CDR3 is CASSNDQLETQYF. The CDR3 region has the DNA TGTGCCAGCAGTAACGACCAGCTGGAGACCCAGTACTTC.